This paragraph reports one TCR beta chain. Antigen unknown. This entry comes from a study of a mutant IDH1 vaccine in newly diagnosed glioma. Study-wide background: Vaccines began 4-6 weeks after radiotherapy alone, or with temozolomide cycles. Earlier treatment was radiotherapy, temozolomide, or both, with most getting both.

This table comes from immunoSEQ multiplex PCR, and its TCRdb copy is limited to in-frame clones, with some not included. This sample carries approximately 43,000 clones, roughly nine tenths of them seen once, and the ten largest clones take roughly 1.5%. Indicated time point: week 35, safety follow-up. Each vaccine dose was 300 ug of mutant IDH1 20-mer peptide, with topical imiquimod. The patients were given eight vaccinations, one each in weeks 1, 3, 5, 7, 11, 15, 19 and 23. The donors had new WHO grade 3 or 4 astrocytomas; these were IDH1-mutant and ATRX-lost. The V segment lost 9 bases and the J segment 7 bases; nucleotides outside the gene matches: 10. Looked up from germline, CDR1 is MNHEY and CDR2 is SMNVEV (reference sequence). The length of the CDR3 is 13 residues.

This specimen consisted of PBMCs, obtained from a glioma patient whose treatment included an IDH1 peptide vaccine. The clonotype was recovered from a man between 35 and 55 years old with glioma. The V gene is TRBV27, the J gene TRBJ1-2; 8 bases align to TRBD1. The CDR3 loop reads CASARDRFGGYTF. The CDR3 DNA sequence: TGTGCCAGTGCCAGGGACAGGTTCGGTGGCTACACCTTC.